The 3 T cell receptor beta chains presented below share a single source sample, sequenced in a study of T cells after yellow fever vaccination. TCRdb re-called the 5' RACE reads with MiXCR, one entry per CDR3 protein. The sample lists about 330,000 distinct CDR3 sequences; about 6.9% were seen once. Sequenced material: PBMCs, taken around 45 days after the first yellow fever vaccination. These TCRs come from a man aged 18 to 29 who received the YFV17D yellow fever vaccine.

This clonotype appeared a single time. The V and J genes are TRBV9 and TRBJ2-5; TRBD2 agrees at 10 bases. Trimming cost V 0 bases and J 0 bases; bases outside gene matches: 8. Per germline, CDR1 SGDLS and CDR2 YYNGEE. The CDR3 consists of 18 residues. The CDR3 DNA reads as TGTGCCAGCAGCGTAGGTCTAGCGGGGGCGGGGTACCAAGAGACCCAGTACTTC. Amino acids: CASSVGLAGAGYQETQYF. The complete variable domain, with remaining parts taken from reference TRBV9 and TRBJ2-5, reads DSGVTQTPKHLITATGQRVTLRCSPRSGDLSVYWYQQSLDQGLQFLIQYYNGEERAKGNILERFSAQQFPDLHSELNLSSLELGDSALYFCASSVGLAGAGYQETQYFGPGTRLLVL.

The chain is built from TRBV6-5 and TRBJ2-3, with 10 bases lining up with TRBD1. Germline V gene sequence: CDR1 MNHEY, CDR2 SVGAGI. This CDR3 is built from 16 residues. The junction had 7 bases not matched to a gene; V was cut back by 4 bases and J by 3 bases. CDR3 in amino acids: CASSSPRDRGTDTQYF. CDR3 coding DNA: TGTGCCAGCAGTTCACCCCGGGACAGGGGAACAGATACGCAGTATTTT.

This clonotype has only a few counts. The chain carries TRBV30 and TRBJ1-6, with D maybe TRBD1 (5 bases). The CDR3 spans 13 residues. Germline V CDR1 and CDR2: GTSNPN, SVGIG (reference sequence). Trimming shortened V by 2 bases and J by 7 bases, and 9 bases separated the two germline ends. The DNA for the CDR3 is TGTGCCTGGAGTCCAGGGCCAAATTCACCCCTCCACTTT. It is translated as CAWSPGPNSPLHF.